In its sample, the clone carrying this T cell receptor (beta chain) was seen many times. This sample was included in a study of early T cells in non-severe SARS-CoV-2 infection. Trimming shortened V by 4 bases and J by 9 bases, and 10 bases separated the two germline ends. Germline values: CDR1 GTSNPN, CDR2 SVGIG (reference sequence). The length of the CDR3 is 11 residues. Unique molecular identifier tags were affixed to discrete cDNA molecules. TCRdb re-called the 5' RACE reads with MiXCR, one entry per CDR3 protein. The table includes 75,000 to 100,000 distinct CDR3 sequences, 16% detected once. The chain uses TRBV30 and TRBJ2-1, with a weak D call TRBD1 (6 bases). Source material: whole blood. The clonotype comes from an adult who was a healthcare worker with PCR-confirmed SARS-CoV-2 infection or an uninfected control (not recorded which). CDR3 bases: TGTGCCTGGAACAGGGTTGGTGAGCAGTTCTTC. Protein: CAWNRVGEQFF.